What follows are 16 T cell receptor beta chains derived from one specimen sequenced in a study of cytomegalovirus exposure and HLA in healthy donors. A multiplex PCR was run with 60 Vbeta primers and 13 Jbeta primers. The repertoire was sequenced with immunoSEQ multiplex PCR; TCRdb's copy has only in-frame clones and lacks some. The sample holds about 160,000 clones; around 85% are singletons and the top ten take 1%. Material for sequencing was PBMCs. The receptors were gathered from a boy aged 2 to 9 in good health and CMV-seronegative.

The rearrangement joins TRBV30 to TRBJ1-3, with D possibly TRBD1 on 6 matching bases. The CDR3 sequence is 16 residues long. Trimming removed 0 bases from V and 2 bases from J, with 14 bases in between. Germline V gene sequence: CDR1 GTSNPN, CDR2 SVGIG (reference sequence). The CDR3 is CAWSVRKGVTGNTIYF. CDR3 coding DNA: TGTGCCTGGAGTGTAAGGAAGGGGGTCACTGGAAACACCATATATTTT.

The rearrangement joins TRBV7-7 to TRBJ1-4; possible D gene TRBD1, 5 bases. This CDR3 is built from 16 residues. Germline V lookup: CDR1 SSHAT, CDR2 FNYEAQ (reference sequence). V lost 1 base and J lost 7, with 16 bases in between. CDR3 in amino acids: CASSLGFGGVGEKLFF. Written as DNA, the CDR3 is TGTGCCAGCAGCTTAGGCTTCGGGGGGGTCGGTGAAAAACTGTTTTTT.

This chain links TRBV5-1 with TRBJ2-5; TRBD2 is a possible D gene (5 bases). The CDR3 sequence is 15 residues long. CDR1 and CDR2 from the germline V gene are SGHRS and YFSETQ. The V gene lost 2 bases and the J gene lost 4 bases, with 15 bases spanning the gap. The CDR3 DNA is TGCGCCAGCAGCTTAGGACTCCCTGAACGAGAGACCCAGTACTTC. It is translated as CASSLGLPERETQYF.

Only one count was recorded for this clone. The CDR3 nucleotides read TGTGCCAGCAGTAGAGGGTTGAACACTGAAGCTTTCTTT. This sequence encodes CASSRGLNTEAFF. The chain employs TRBV7-9 and TRBJ1-1; D gene unclear. V lost 6 bases and J lost 0, with 8 bases in between. Germline V lookup: CDR1 SEHNR, CDR2 FQNEAQ (reference sequence). This CDR3 contains 13 residues. Full variable domain (missing parts from reference TRBV7-9 and TRBJ1-1): DTGVSQNPRHKITKRGQNVTFRCDPISEHNRLYWYRQTLGQGPEFLTYFQNEAQLEKSRLLSDRFSAERPKGSFSTLEIQRTEQGDSAMYLCASSRGLNTEAFFGQGTRLTVV.

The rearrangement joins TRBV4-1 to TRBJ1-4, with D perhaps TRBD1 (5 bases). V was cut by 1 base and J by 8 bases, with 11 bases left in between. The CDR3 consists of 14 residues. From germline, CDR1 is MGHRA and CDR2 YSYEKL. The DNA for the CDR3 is TGCGCCAGCAGCCAAGCCTCCGGGGGGGAAAAACTGTTTTTT. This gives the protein CASSQASGGEKLFF.

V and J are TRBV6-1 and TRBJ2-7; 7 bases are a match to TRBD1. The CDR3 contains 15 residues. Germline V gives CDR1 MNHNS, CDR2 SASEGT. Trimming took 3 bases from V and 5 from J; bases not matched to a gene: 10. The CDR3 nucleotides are TGTGCCAGCAGTGAGAGACAGGGAGTGGGTCACGAGCAGTACTTC. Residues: CASSERQGVGHEQYF.

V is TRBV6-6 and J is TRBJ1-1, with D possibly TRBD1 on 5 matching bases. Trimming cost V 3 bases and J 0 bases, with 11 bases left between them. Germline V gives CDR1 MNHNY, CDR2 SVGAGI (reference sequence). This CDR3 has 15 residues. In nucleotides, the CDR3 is TGTGCCAGCAGTTATTTTGGGGCGGTGAACACTGAAGCTTTCTTT. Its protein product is CASSYFGAVNTEAFF.

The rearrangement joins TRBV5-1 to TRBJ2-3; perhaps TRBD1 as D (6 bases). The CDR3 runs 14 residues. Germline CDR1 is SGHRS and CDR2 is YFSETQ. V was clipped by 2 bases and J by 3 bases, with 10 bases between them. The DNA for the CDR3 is TGCGCCAGCAGCTTTAGGACAGAAACAGATACGCAGTATTTT. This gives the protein CASSFRTETDTQYF.

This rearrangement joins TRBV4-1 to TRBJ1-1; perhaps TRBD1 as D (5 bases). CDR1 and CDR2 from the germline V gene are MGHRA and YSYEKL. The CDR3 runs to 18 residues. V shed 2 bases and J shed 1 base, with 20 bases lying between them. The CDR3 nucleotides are TGCGCCAGCAGCCAATTGACAGCTCTATTGTTCCCGAACACTGAAGCTTTCTTT. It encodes CASSQLTALLFPNTEAFF.

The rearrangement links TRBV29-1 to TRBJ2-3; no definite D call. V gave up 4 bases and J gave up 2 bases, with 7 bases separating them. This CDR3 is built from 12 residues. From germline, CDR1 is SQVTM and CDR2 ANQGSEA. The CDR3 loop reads CSVGLITDTQYF. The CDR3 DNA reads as TGCAGCGTTGGACTCATCACAGATACGCAGTATTTT.

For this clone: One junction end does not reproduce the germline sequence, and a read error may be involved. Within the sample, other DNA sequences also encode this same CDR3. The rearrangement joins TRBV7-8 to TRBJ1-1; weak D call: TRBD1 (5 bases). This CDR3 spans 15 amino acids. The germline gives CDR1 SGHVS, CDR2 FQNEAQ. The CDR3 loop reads CASSLARTMNTEAFF. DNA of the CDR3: TGCGCCAGCAGCTTAGCGCGGACAATGAACACTGAAGCTTTCTTT.

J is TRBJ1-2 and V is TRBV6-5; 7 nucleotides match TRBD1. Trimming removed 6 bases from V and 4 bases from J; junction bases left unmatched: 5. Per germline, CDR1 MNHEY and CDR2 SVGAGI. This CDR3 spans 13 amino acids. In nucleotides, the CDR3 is TGTGCCAGCAGGTCGGGACAGACCTATGGCTACACCTTC. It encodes CASRSGQTYGYTF.

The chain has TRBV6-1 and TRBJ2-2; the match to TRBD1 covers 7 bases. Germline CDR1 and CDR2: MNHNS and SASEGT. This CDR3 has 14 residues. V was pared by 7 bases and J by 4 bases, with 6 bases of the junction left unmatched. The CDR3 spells CASNGAGGTGELFF. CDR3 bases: TGTGCCAGCAATGGGGCAGGGGGCACCGGGGAGCTGTTTTTT.

CDR3 in DNA: TGTGCCAGCGGCGGGACAGGGTTGAGGGAGCAGTACTTC. Translated: CASGGTGLREQYF. The chain combines TRBV27 with TRBJ2-7; 9 bases match TRBD1. Germline V gene lookup returns CDR1 MNHEY and CDR2 SMNVEV (reference sequence). The J segment lost 7 bases and the V segment lost 8 bases, leaving 9 bases of the junction unmatched. This CDR3 contains 13 residues.

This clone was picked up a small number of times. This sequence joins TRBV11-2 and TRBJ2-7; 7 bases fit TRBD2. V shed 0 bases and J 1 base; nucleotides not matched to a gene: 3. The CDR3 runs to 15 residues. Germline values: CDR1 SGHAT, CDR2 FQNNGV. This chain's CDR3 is CASSLEPGGSYEQYF. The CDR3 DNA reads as TGTGCCAGCAGCTTAGAGCCGGGAGGATCCTACGAGCAGTACTTC.

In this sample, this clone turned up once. CDR3 coding DNA: TGTGCCAGCAGCTTAGAGGCGGGGAGAGCAGGCATGAACACTGAAGCTTTCTTT. Protein sequence: CASSLEAGRAGMNTEAFF. The genes are TRBV11-2 and TRBJ1-1, with D hard to call. Trimming shortened V by 0 bases and J by 0 bases, and 17 bases separated the two germline ends. CDR1 is SGHAT, CDR2 FQNNGV, per germline. The CDR3 runs 18 residues.